This TCR beta chain was captured in a study of cytomegalovirus exposure and HLA in healthy donors. Overall study results and limits: Common viral pathogens (according to a later analysis) appeared linked to several of the most significant clusters. TCR beta V segments were, for the most part, productive about 87% or about 30% of the time in an earlier analysis. In a later analysis, TCR beta V- and J-gene trimming was associated with a missense DCLRE1C variant.

As concerns this clone: The antigen is undetermined.

The primer mix had 60 Vbeta and 13 Jbeta primers. Per the study methods: Later reanalysis found 75 million to 95 million unique TCR beta chains, around 9.9 million of them shared. The assay was immunoSEQ multiplex PCR, and TCRdb's table has in-frame clones only and misses some. V, J and clone size are taken as reported in that table, and D and trimming were inferred from the DNA itself. The sample carries about 96,000 clones, about four fifths recorded once. Looked up from germline, CDR1 is SGHTA and CDR2 is FQGNSA. The V end lost 0 bases, the J end lost 4 bases, and 12 bases lay between the germline ends. The CDR3 spans 15 residues.

Sequencing input: PBMCs. The V and J genes are TRBV7-2 and TRBJ1-2; possibly TRBD1 for D (5 bases). The clonotype originates from a woman in her 70s in good health and CMV-seropositive. The CDR3 region has the DNA TGTGCCAGCAGCTTAGCTCTTGACAGTGGCTATGGCTACACCTTC. Residues: CASSLALDSGYGYTF.